This TCR beta chain derives from a study of blood T cell repertoires in COVID-19. Germline CDR1 reads WNHNN; CDR2 reads SYGVQD (reference sequence). The CDR3 is 13 amino acids. V lost 5 bases and J lost 3, with 10 bases in between. Here immunoSEQ multiplex PCR was the method, and the copy in TCRdb shows in-frame clones only, minus some. The table includes roughly 150,000 clones, roughly 71% detected once. The origin of this receptor is a woman at least 80 years old with acute or convalescent COVID-19. Specimen: peripheral blood. V and J are TRBV10-1 and TRBJ1-2; possible D gene TRBD1, 5 bases. The CDR3 DNA sequence: TGCGCCAGCAGTCCCAGGGTAGACTATGGCTACACCTTC. Translated: CASSPRVDYGYTF.